A selection of T cell receptor beta chains follows, all from one sample in a study of early T cells in non-severe SARS-CoV-2 infection. TCRdb re-analysed the 5' RACE reads in MiXCR, keeping a single row per CDR3 protein. The sample yields approximately 50,000 distinct CDR3 sequences, roughly 10% seen once. The sample taken for sequencing was whole blood. These TCRs come from an adult who was a healthcare worker with PCR-confirmed SARS-CoV-2 infection or an uninfected control (not recorded which). The CDR3 runs from the conserved cysteine through the conserved F or W. The order of the fields is clone size, D gene, J gene, V gene, CDR3 DNA, CDR3 protein. A D gene is named only where the DNA matches it firmly. Clone size is shown for a subset of rows, as once, few, many or a class of expanded clone.

size: many; D: NA; J: TRBJ1-1; V: TRBV18; DNA: TGTGCCAGCTCACCATCAGGTGGGGGGTTGCACACTGAAGCTTTCTTT; CDR3: CASSPSGGGLHTEAFF
size: few; D: NA; J: TRBJ1-5; V: TRBV30; DNA: TGTGCCTGGAGAGGACTTAGCGGGAGCAATCAGCCCCAGCATTTT; CDR3: CAWRGLSGSNQPQHF
size: many; D: NA; J: TRBJ2-7; V: TRBV28; DNA: TGTGCCAGCAGCCCCCGGGACACCCGACGCTACGAGCAGTACTTC; CDR3: CASSPRDTRRYEQYF
size: many; D: NA; J: TRBJ1-1; V: TRBV7-9; DNA: TGTGCCAGCATCAGGGAGAACACTGAAGCTTTCTTT; CDR3: CASIRENTEAFF
size: many; D: NA; J: TRBJ2-7; V: TRBV20-1; DNA: TGCAGTGCTTCCCCTCGGCGCGGGAAGTCCTACGAGCAGTACTTC; CDR3: CSASPRRGKSYEQYF
size: few; D: TRBD2; J: TRBJ2-1; V: TRBV29-1; DNA: TGCAGCGTTGAATGGCAGGCGGGAGGCTACAATGAGCAGTTCTTC; CDR3: CSVEWQAGGYNEQFF
size: NA; D: NA; J: TRBJ2-5; V: TRBV20-1; DNA: TGCAGTGCTACCAACAGGGTTGGGAAGACCCAGTACTTC; CDR3: CSATNRVGKTQYF
size: few; D: TRBD1; J: TRBJ1-1; V: TRBV12-3/TRBV12-4; DNA: TGTGCCAGCATTTCCACAGGGGGCCCCATGAACACTGAAGCTTTCTTT; CDR3: CASISTGGPMNTEAFF
size: many; D: NA; J: TRBJ1-6; V: TRBV6-2/TRBV6-3; DNA: TGTGCCAGCAGTTACTCGAACAGGAGGTCACCCCTCCACTTT; CDR3: CASSYSNRRSPLHF
size: many; D: NA; J: TRBJ1-4; V: TRBV18; DNA: TGTGCCAGCTCACCAACGGGGATCGGTGAAAAACTGTTTTTT; CDR3: CASSPTGIGEKLFF
size: many; D: NA; J: TRBJ2-1; V: TRBV24-1; DNA: TGTGCCACCAGTGGCGAGGTTTACAATGAGCAGTTCTTC; CDR3: CATSGEVYNEQFF
size: many; D: NA; J: TRBJ1-1; V: TRBV5-1; DNA: TGCGCCAGCAGCTTGGGACAAAGCAGAGAAGCTTTCTTT; CDR3: CASSLGQSREAFF
size: many; D: TRBD1; J: TRBJ2-2; V: TRBV28; DNA: TGTGCCAGCTCCCAAGGGGACAGACGCACCGGGGAGCTGTTTTTT; CDR3: CASSQGDRRTGELFF
size: NA; D: NA; J: TRBJ2-3; V: TRBV29-1; DNA: TGCAGCGTGAGCACAGATACGCAGTATTTT; CDR3: CSVSTDTQYF
size: many; D: TRBD1; J: TRBJ2-4; V: TRBV10-3; DNA: TGTGCCATCAGTGAACAGGACAGGGTAGTGTACTTC; CDR3: CAISEQDRVVYF
size: NA; D: TRBD2; J: TRBJ2-3; V: TRBV6-2/TRBV6-3; DNA: TGTGCCAGCAGTACCCTTGGCGGGAGGGCCCAACTTGATACGCAGTATTTT; CDR3: CASSTLGGRAQLDTQYF
size: many; D: NA; J: TRBJ1-2; V: TRBV19; DNA: TGTGCCACTAGGGACTTTATCCATGGCTACACCTTC; CDR3: CATRDFIHGYTF
size: NA; D: TRBD2; J: TRBJ2-2; V: TRBV7-2; DNA: TGTGCCAGCAGCCCCGGGAGGTCGAACACCGGGGAGCTGTTTTTT; CDR3: CASSPGRSNTGELFF
size: NA; D: NA; J: TRBJ1-6; V: TRBV6-1; DNA: TGTGCCAGCAGTGAAGCGCTTCTGACCGCCCGGAGCTCCTATAATTCACCCCTCCACTTT; CDR3: CASSEALLTARSSYNSPLHF
size: many; D: NA; J: TRBJ2-7; V: TRBV12-3/TRBV12-4; DNA: TGTGCCAGCAGTTTTTCGATTTCACAGGGAAACTACGAGCAGTACTTC; CDR3: CASSFSISQGNYEQYF
size: few; D: NA; J: TRBJ1-3; V: TRBV28; DNA: TGTGCCAGCAGTTTGGGCGGGACGGCTGGAAACACCATATATTTT; CDR3: CASSLGGTAGNTIYF
size: few; D: NA; J: TRBJ2-7; V: TRBV18; DNA: TGTGCCAGCTCACCGGAGGGTGACAGATCCTACGAGCAGTACTTC; CDR3: CASSPEGDRSYEQYF